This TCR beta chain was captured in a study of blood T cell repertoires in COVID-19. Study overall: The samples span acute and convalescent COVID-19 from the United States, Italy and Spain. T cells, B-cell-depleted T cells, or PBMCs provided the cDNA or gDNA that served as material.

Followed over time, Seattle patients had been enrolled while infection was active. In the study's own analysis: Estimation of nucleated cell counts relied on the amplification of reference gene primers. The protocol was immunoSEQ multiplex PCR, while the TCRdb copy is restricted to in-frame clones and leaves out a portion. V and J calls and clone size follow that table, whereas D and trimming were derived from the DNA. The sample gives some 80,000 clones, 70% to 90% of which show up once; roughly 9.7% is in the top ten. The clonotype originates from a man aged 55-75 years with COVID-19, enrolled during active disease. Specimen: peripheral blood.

Written as DNA, the CDR3 is TGCGCCAGCAGCTTGCCCCTACTGGTCCAATCGGATACGCAGTATTTT. This codes for CASSLPLLVQSDTQYF. This sequence joins TRBV5-1 and TRBJ2-3, with unresolved D. This CDR3 spans 16 amino acids. The ends were cut back, 1 base at V and 6 bases at J, with 18 bases in the middle. Germline-derived CDR1 and CDR2 are SGHRS and YFSETQ.